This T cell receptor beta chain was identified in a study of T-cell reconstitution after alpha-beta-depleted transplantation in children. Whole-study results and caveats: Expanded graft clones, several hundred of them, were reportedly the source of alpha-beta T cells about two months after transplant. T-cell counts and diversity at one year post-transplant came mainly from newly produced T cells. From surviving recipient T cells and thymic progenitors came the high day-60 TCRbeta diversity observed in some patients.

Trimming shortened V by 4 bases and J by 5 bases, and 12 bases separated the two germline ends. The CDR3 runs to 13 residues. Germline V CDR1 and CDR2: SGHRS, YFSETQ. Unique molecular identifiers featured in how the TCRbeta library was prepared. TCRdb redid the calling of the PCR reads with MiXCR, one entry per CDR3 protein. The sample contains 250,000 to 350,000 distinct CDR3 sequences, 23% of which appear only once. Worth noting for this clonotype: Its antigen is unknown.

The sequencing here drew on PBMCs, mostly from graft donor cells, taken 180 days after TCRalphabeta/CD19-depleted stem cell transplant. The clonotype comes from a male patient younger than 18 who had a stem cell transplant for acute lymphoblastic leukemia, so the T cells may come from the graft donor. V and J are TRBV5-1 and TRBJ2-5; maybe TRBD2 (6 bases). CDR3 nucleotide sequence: TGCGCCAGCAGCCCGGGACTGTCGGAGACCCAGTACTTC. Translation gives CASSPGLSETQYF.